This T cell receptor (beta chain) was sequenced during a study of T cells in Graves' hyperthyroidism and ophthalmopathy. Study background: Prior to any treatment, at the point of initial diagnosis, peripheral blood was collected.

PBMCs were obtained from approximately 9.2 ml fresh peripheral blood. This CDR3 region has 14 residues. Trimming took 8 bases from V and 0 from J, leaving 8 bases between them. The germline V gene encodes CDR1 MDHEN and CDR2 SYDVKM. This clonotype has more than one count but fewer than ten. RNA transcripts served as the template for amplifying TCR beta CDR3 regions. The TCR CDR3 first-round RT-PCR relied on the HTBI primer set. TCRdb recomputed calls from the multiplex PCR reads with MiXCR, one row per CDR3 protein. Of around 500,000 distinct CDR3 sequences listed, roughly 16% are singletons. The sequence derives from a woman in her 30s with Graves' ophthalmopathy. The source material was blood. This rearrangement joins TRBV28 to TRBJ1-6; no clear D. The CDR3 here is CASSAVSYNSPLHF. The CDR3, as DNA: TGTGCCAGCTCGGCGGTCTCCTATAATTCACCCCTCCACTTT.